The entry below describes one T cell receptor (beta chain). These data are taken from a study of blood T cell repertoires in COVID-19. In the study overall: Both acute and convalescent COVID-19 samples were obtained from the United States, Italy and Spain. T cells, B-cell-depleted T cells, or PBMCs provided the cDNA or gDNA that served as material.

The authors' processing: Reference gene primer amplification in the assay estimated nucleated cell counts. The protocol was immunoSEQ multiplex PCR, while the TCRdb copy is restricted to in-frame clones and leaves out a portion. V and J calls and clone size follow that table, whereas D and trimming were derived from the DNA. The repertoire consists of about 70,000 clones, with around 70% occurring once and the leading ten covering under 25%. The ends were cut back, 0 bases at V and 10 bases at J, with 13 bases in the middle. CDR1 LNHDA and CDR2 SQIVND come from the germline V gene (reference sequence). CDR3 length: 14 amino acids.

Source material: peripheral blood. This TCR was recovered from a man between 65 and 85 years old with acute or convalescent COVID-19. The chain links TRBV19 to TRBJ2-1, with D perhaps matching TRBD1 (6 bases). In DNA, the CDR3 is TGTGCCAGTAGTATAGATTGGCAGGGGCGGGAGCAGTTCTTC. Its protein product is CASSIDWQGREQFF.